One sample yielded the 17 T cell receptor beta chains listed below, sequenced in a study of blood T cell repertoires in COVID-19 (dated by TCRdb to 2018 to 2020). Libraries were made using the immunoSEQ multiplex PCR assay. The clones in this table, taken by TCRdb from immuneACCESS, are in-frame only. Not every clone is retained; where verified, under half of the shortfall comes from an unresolved V gene, and the cause of the rest is unknown. The sample profile shows about 160,000 clones; about 88% of them were found once. Around 1% of the sample lies in the top ten. The sample consisted of peripheral blood. The source of these receptors is a man aged 40-50 years with acute or convalescent COVID-19.

The gene calls are TRBV3-1 (or the pseudogene TRBV3-2) and TRBJ1-4, with 10 bases that match TRBD1. Trimming took 9 bases from V and 8 from J; bases not matched to a gene: 6. This CDR3 contains 13 residues. Per the germline V gene, CDR1 is LGHDT and CDR2 is YNNKEL (reference sequence). The CDR3 is CASGDRGREKLFF. The CDR3 DNA sequence: TGTGCCAGTGGGGACAGGGGTCGGGAAAAACTGTTTTTT.

The CDR3 coding sequence is TGTGCCAGCAGACCCACGGGACTCCGCTCAGATACGCAGTATTTT. This translates into CASRPTGLRSDTQYF. The V and J genes are TRBV5-6 and TRBJ2-3; possible D gene TRBD2, 6 bases. The V and J ends lost 5 bases and 4 bases respectively, with 17 bases between them. Germline V lookup: CDR1 SGHDT, CDR2 YYEEEE. The CDR3 covers 15 residues. The full variable domain, completed using reference TRBV5-6 and TRBJ2-3, is DAGVTQSPTHLIKTRGQQVTLRCSPKSGHDTVSWYQQALGQGPQFIFQYYEEEERQRGNFPDRFSGHQFPNYSSELNVNALLLGDSALYLCASRPTGLRSDTQYFGPGTRLTVL.

This clone was picked up a small number of times. The V call is TRBV7-2, the J call TRBJ1-5; no clear D gene. V was pared by 5 bases and J by 6 bases, with 8 bases between. Germline loops: CDR1 SGHTA, CDR2 FQGNSA. The CDR3 is 12 residues long. CDR3: CASSPYGQPQHF. Here the CDR3 DNA reads TGTGCCAGCAGCCCATACGGTCAGCCCCAGCATTTT.

This clone was counted a few times. The chain carries TRBV10-3 and TRBJ2-2, with D tentatively TRBD2 (5 bases). The germline V and J ends were trimmed by 3 bases and 0 bases, with 8 bases remaining between them. This CDR3 region has 15 residues. The germline gives CDR1 ENHRY, CDR2 SYGVKD. The CDR3 sequence is CAISDGVSNTGELFF. DNA for the CDR3: TGTGCCATCAGTGACGGGGTTTCGAACACCGGGGAGCTGTTTTTT.

The V gene is TRBV11-3, the J gene TRBJ1-1, with 7 nucleotides matching TRBD1. The V gene's germline CDR1 is SGHNT and CDR2 YENEEA. Germline trimming cut 1 base from V and 4 bases from J; bases unmatched to any gene: 6. CDR3 length: 15 residues. The CDR3 region is CASSLGTGARTEAFF. For the CDR3, the DNA is TGTGCCAGCAGCTTAGGAACAGGGGCGCGCACTGAAGCTTTCTTT.

The V gene is TRBV7-8, the J gene TRBJ2-7; D is uncertain. V was cut by 4 bases and J by 2 bases, with 9 bases left in between. Germline CDR1 is SGHVS and CDR2 is FQNEAQ. There are 13 residues in the CDR3. The CDR3 sequence: CASSYPRAYEQYF. As DNA, the CDR3 is TGTGCCAGCAGCTACCCACGGGCCTACGAGCAGTACTTC. The entire variable domain, with the rest obtained from reference TRBV7-8 and TRBJ2-7, is as follows: GAGVSQSPRYKVAKRGQDVALRCDPISGHVSLFWYQQALGQGPEFLTYFQNEAQLDKSGLPSDRFFAERPEGSVSTLKIQRTQQEDSAVYLCASSYPRAYEQYFGPGTRLTVT.

The chain carries TRBV3-1 (or the pseudogene TRBV3-2) and TRBJ1-1; 8 nucleotides align to TRBD1. CDR1 is LGHDT and CDR2 is YNNKEL in the germline V gene (reference sequence). The CDR3 length is 15 residues. V dropped 2 bases and J dropped 1; count of bases not matched to a gene: 3. CDR3 nucleotides: TGTGCCAGCAGCCAACTCGGACAGGGGAACACTGAAGCTTTCTTT. It yields the protein CASSQLGQGNTEAFF.

This clone occurred a few times. The chain links TRBV5-4 to TRBJ1-2, with 12 bases fitting TRBD1. The CDR3 has 16 amino acids. Trimming at V came to 3 bases and at J to 4 bases, leaving 7 bases not matched to a gene. Germline assignment: CDR1 SGHNT and CDR2 YYREEE (reference sequence). CDR3 coding DNA: TGTGCCAGCAGCTCGGGGACAGGGGGCGCCCGCTATGGCTACACCTTC. Translation: CASSSGTGGARYGYTF.

The V gene is TRBV20-1, the J gene TRBJ1-1; no reliable D call. Germline V CDR1 and CDR2: DFQATT, SNEGSKA (reference sequence). Trimming cost V 6 bases and J 1 base, with 9 bases left between them. The CDR3 length is 12 residues. The CDR3 nucleotides are TGCAGTGCGAGTACACAGAACACTGAAGCTTTCTTT. Protein sequence: CSASTQNTEAFF.

CDR3 nucleotides: TGTGCCAGCTCACAACTCAGCCCGGGTTACAATGAGCAGTTCTTC. It is translated as CASSQLSPGYNEQFF. The rearrangement links TRBV18 to TRBJ2-1; D gene unclear. V lost 4 bases and J lost 4, with 14 bases in between. The CDR3 sequence is 15 residues long. Germline CDR1 reads KGHSH; CDR2 reads LQKENI.

The J gene is TRBJ2-2, the V gene TRBV2, with TRBD1 matching over 7 bases. The J segment lost 5 bases and the V segment lost 1 base, leaving 4 bases of the junction unmatched. This CDR3 contains 15 residues. Germline V gives CDR1 SNHLY, CDR2 FYNNEI. CDR3 bases: TGTGCCAGCAGTGAAGGGACAGGCCTGACCGGGGAGCTGTTTTTT. This gives the protein CASSEGTGLTGELFF.

The chain recombines TRBV5-4 with TRBJ2-1, with TRBD1 matching 7 bases. Looked up from germline, CDR1 is SGHNT and CDR2 is YYREEE (reference sequence). The trim removed 0 bases at V and 12 bases at J, leaving 12 bases unmatched. The CDR3 contains 15 residues. The chain's CDR3 is CASSLVGNGAGGQFF. The CDR3 DNA sequence: TGTGCCAGCAGCTTGGTAGGGAATGGGGCAGGGGGGCAGTTCTTC.

The chain employs TRBV9 and TRBJ1-1; TRBD1 is a possible D gene (6 bases). V shed 3 bases and J shed 0 bases, with 12 bases lying between them. The CDR3 has 15 residues. Germline CDR1 and CDR2: SGDLS and YYNGEE. The CDR3 DNA follows: TGTGCCAGCAGCGACGGACAGCAGGTGAACACTGAAGCTTTCTTT. The encoded protein is CASSDGQQVNTEAFF.

The rearrangement joins TRBV18 to TRBJ1-1; D gene unclear. With 0 bases removed from V and 6 bases from J, the gap between germline ends came to 11 bases. Germline values: CDR1 KGHSH, CDR2 LQKENI. The CDR3 is 14 residues long. This CDR3 is CASSPPSVSAEAFF. The CDR3 coding sequence is TGTGCCAGCTCACCACCTTCCGTATCCGCTGAAGCTTTCTTT.

The genes are TRBV29-1 and TRBJ1-3; 8 bases fit TRBD1. Looked up from germline, CDR1 is SQVTM and CDR2 is ANQGSEA. With 1 base clipped from V and 2 bases from J, the junction kept 13 bases outside the gene matches. The length of the CDR3 is 18 residues. The CDR3 coding sequence is TGCAGCGTTGAAGGGTATAGACAGGGGCACCCCGCTGGAAACACCATATATTTT. Translation gives CSVEGYRQGHPAGNTIYF.

The chain couples TRBV11-2 to TRBJ2-7, with 11 bases fitting TRBD2. Germline V gene data show CDR1 as SGHAT and CDR2 as FQNNGV. This CDR3 region has 17 residues. Trimming at V came to 5 bases and at J to 4 bases, leaving 13 bases not matched to a gene. CDR3 protein: CASSPNTGTSGGYEQYF. CDR3 nucleotide sequence: TGTGCCAGCAGCCCAAACACCGGGACTAGCGGAGGGTACGAGCAGTACTTC.

The chain is built from TRBV2 and TRBJ1-1, with a weak D call TRBD1 (5 bases). Trimming stripped 4 bases from V and 1 base from J, with 10 bases between. This CDR3 is 14 amino acids long. CDR1 is SNHLY, CDR2 FYNNEI, per germline. The CDR3: CASSVLGGNTEAFF. DNA for the CDR3: TGTGCCAGCAGTGTATTGGGGGGGAACACTGAAGCTTTCTTT.